The text below deals with one TCR beta chain. What it recognizes is unknown. This sample stems from a study of T cell responses to AZD1222 COVID-19 vaccine. Overall study results and limits: Donors, mostly white British, included more females; clonal diversity was possibly underestimated. Distributed over spike, vaccine-associated CD4 TCRs predominated at 160-218 and 743-854.

This CDR3 region has 12 residues. CDR1 and CDR2 (germline): MNHEY, SVGAGI. The ends were cut back, 0 bases at V and 6 bases at J, with 3 bases in the middle. Some clones are missing from TCRdb's copy, which holds only in-frame ones; the method was immunoSEQ multiplex PCR. The sample includes 60,000 to 75,000 clones, 85% of them seen just once. This TCR was sampled from an adult in good health. This chain uses TRBV6-5 with TRBJ1-5; no clear D gene. Material: peripheral blood, obtained on day 0 of AZD1222 vaccination. In DNA form, the CDR3 reads TGTGCCAGCAGTTACTCGGGTCAGCCCCAGCATTTT. Encoded protein: CASSYSGQPQHF.